This TCR beta chain was sequenced during a study of T cells in Graves' hyperthyroidism and ophthalmopathy. Researchers took RNA transcripts and amplified the TCR beta CDR3 regions from them. HTBI primers were employed in a first-round RT-PCR of the TCR CDR3. TCRdb fed the multiplex PCR reads into MiXCR, producing one record per CDR3 protein. Among roughly 380,000 distinct CDR3 sequences, more than 11% were seen once, and the ten largest hold about 11%. The study defined stable Graves' hyperthyroidism as no ophthalmopathy progression within 18 months. Turning to this clonotype: Its antigen is unknown.

V lost 0 bases, J lost 5 bases, and 16 bases lay in between. In germline, CDR1 is SGHAT, CDR2 FQNNGV. The CDR3 runs to 16 residues. General study results and limits: Prediction of ophthalmopathy progression came a median roughly 6.6 months pre-onset. Blood also carried most thyroid clonotypes expanded above 0.001.

The specimen was blood. This TCR derives from a woman aged 60-70 years with Graves' hyperthyroidism. The chain links TRBV11-2 to TRBJ2-5; possible D gene TRBD2, 6 bases. The DNA of the CDR3 is TGTGCCAGCAGCTTAGAGAATAACGGGAGCGGGGAGACCCAGTACTTC. It is translated as CASSLENNGSGETQYF.